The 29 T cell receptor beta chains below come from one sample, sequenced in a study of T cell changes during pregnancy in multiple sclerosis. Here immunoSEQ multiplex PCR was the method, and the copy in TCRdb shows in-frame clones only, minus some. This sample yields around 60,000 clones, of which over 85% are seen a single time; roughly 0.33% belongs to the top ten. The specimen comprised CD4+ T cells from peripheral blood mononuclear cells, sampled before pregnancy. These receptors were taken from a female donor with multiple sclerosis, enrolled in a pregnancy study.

The CDR3 region has the DNA TGTGCCTGGAGTGTACCTTTTAGCCCCTACGAGCAGTACTTC. This gives the protein CAWSVPFSPYEQYF. The chain joins TRBV30 to TRBJ2-7; D unclear. Germline CDR1 is GTSNPN and CDR2 is SVGIG (reference sequence). The CDR3 runs to 14 residues. V lost 0 bases to trimming and J lost 2 bases, with 11 bases between them.

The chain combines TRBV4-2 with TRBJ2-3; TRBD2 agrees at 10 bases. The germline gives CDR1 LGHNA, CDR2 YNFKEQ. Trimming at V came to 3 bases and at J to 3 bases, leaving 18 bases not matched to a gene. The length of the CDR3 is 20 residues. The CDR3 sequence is CASSQNSGTSAPAGTDTQYF. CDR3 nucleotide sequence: TGTGCCAGCAGCCAGAACTCCGGGACTAGCGCCCCGGCGGGTACAGATACGCAGTATTTT.

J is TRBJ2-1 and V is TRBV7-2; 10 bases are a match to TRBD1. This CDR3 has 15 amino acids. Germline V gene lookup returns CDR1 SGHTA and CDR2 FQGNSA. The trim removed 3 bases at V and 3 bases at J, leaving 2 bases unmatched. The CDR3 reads CASSLTGGFYNEQFF. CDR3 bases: TGTGCCAGCAGCTTGACAGGGGGCTTCTACAATGAGCAGTTCTTC.

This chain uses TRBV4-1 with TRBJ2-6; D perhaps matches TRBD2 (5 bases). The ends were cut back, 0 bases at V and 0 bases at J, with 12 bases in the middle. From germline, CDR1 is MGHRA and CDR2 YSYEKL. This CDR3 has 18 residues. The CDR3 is CASSQDRGTSSGANVLTF. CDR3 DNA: TGCGCCAGCAGCCAAGATCGGGGTACTAGCTCTGGGGCCAACGTCCTGACTTTC.

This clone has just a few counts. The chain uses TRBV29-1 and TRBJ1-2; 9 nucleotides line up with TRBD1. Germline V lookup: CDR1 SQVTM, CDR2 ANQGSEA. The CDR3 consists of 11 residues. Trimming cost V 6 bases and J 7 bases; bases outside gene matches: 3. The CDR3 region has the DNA TGCAGCGTACTGGACAGGGGTGGCTACACCTTC. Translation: CSVLDRGGYTF.

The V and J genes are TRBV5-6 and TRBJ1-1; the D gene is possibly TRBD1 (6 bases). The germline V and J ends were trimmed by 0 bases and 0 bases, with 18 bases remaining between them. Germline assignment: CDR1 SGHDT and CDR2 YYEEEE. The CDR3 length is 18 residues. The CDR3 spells CASSLAAGTRTMNTEAFF. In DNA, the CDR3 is TGTGCCAGCAGCTTGGCAGCCGGGACACGAACCATGAACACTGAAGCTTTCTTT.

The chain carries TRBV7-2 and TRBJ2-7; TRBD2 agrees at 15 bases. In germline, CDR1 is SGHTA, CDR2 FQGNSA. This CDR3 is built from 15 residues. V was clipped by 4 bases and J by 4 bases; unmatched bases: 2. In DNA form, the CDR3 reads TGTGCCAGCAGCTCGGGACTAGCGGGAGGATACGAGCAGTACTTC. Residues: CASSSGLAGGYEQYF.

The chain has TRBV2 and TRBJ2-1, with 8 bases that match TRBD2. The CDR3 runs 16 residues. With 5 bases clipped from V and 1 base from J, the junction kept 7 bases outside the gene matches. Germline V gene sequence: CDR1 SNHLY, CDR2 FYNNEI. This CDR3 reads CASSQLSGISYNEQFF. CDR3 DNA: TGTGCCAGCAGTCAACTTAGCGGGATATCCTACAATGAGCAGTTCTTC.

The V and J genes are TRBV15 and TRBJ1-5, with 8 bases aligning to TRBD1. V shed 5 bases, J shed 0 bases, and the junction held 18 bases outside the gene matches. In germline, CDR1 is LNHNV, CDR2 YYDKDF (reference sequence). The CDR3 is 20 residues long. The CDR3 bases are TGTGCCACCAGCGCAAAATCCCCCGCAGGGGGCCTGAATAGCAATCAGCCCCAGCATTTT. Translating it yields CATSAKSPAGGLNSNQPQHF.

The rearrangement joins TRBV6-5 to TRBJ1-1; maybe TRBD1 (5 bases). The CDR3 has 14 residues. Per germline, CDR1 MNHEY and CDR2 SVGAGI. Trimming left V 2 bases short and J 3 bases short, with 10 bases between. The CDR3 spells CASSYRPGDTEAFF. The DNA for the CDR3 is TGTGCCAGCAGTTACCGCCCGGGGGACACTGAAGCTTTCTTT.

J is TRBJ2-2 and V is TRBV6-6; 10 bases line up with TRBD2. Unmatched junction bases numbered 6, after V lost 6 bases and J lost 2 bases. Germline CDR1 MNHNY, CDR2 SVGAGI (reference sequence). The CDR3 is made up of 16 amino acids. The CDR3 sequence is CASRGSGRDNTGELFF. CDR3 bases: TGTGCCAGCAGAGGAAGCGGGAGGGATAACACCGGGGAGCTGTTTTTT.

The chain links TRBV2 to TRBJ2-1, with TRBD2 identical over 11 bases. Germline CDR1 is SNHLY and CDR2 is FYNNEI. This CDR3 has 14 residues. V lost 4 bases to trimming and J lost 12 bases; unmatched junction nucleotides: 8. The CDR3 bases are TGTGCCAGCAGTGGAGGTAGCGGGAGGGCCCCGCAGTTCTTC. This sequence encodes CASSGGSGRAPQFF.

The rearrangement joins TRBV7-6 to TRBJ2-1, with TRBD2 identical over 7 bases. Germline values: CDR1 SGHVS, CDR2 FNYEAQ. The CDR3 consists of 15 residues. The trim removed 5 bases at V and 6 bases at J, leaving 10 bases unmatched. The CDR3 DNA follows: TGTGCCAGCAGCCCAAGGCTAGCGGCCCGCAATGAGCAGTTCTTC. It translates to CASSPRLAARNEQFF.

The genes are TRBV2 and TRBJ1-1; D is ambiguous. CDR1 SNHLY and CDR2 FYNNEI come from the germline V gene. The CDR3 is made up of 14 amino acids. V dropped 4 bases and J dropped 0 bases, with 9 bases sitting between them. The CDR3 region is CASSGHYMNTEAFF. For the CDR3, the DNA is TGTGCCAGCAGTGGACATTACATGAACACTGAAGCTTTCTTT.

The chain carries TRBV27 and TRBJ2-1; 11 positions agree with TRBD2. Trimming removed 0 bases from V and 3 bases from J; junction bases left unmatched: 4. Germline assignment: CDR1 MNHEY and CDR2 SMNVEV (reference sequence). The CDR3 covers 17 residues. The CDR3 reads CASSLSRGTSGYNEQFF. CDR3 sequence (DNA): TGTGCCAGCAGTTTATCGAGGGGGACTAGCGGCTACAATGAGCAGTTCTTC.

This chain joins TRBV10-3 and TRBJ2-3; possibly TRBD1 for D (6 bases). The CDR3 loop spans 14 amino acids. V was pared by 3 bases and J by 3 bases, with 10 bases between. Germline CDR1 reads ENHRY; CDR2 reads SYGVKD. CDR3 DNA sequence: TGTGCCATCAGTGACACAGGGTCGACAGATACGCAGTATTTT. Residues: CAISDTGSTDTQYF.

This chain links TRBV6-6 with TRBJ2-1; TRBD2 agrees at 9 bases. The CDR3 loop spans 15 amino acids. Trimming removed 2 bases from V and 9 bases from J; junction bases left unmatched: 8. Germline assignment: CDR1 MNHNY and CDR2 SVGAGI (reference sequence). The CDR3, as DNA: TGTGCCAGCAGTTACCTGGACGGCGGGAGGGGTGAGCAGTTCTTC. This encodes CASSYLDGGRGEQFF.

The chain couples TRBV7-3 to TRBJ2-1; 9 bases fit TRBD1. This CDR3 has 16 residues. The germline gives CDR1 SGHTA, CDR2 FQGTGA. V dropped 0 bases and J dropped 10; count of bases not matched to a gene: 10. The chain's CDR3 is CASSLTGTGLLGEQFF. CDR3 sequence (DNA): TGTGCCAGCAGCTTAACCGGGACAGGGCTGTTAGGAGAGCAGTTCTTC.

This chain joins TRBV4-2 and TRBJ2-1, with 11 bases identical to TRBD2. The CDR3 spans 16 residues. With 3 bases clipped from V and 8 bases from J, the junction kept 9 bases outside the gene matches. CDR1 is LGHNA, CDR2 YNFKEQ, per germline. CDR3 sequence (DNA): TGTGCCAGCAGCCAGACTATAGCGGGAGGGGAGTATGAGCAGTTCTTC. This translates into CASSQTIAGGEYEQFF.

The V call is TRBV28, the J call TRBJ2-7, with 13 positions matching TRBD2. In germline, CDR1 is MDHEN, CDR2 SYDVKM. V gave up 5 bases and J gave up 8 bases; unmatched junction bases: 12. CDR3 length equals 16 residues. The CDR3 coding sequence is TGTGCCAGCAGTCCCCCCAGGACTAGCGGGAGAGGGAAGCAGTACTTC. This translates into CASSPPRTSGRGKQYF.

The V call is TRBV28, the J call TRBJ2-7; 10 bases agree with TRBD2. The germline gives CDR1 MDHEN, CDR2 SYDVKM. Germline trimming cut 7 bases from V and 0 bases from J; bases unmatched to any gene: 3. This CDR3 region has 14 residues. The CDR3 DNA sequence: TGTGCCAGCATCCCTAGCGGGAGCTCCTACGAGCAGTACTTC. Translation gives CASIPSGSSYEQYF.

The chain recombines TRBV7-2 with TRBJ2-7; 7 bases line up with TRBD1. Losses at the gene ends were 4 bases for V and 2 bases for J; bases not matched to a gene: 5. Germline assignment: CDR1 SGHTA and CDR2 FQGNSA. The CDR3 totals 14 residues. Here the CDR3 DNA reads TGTGCCAGCAGCTCCCGGGACAGTCCCTACGAGCAGTACTTC. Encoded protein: CASSSRDSPYEQYF.

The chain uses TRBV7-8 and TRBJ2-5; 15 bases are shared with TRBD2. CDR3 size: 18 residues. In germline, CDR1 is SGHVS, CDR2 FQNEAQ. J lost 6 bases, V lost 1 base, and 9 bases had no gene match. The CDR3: CASSLGTSGRAAGQTQYF. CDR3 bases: TGTGCCAGCAGCTTAGGGACTAGCGGGAGGGCCGCTGGACAGACCCAGTACTTC. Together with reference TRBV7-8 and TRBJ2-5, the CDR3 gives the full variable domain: GAGVSQSPRYKVAKRGQDVALRCDPISGHVSLFWYQQALGQGPEFLTYFQNEAQLDKSGLPSDRFFAERPEGSVSTLKIQRTQQEDSAVYLCASSLGTSGRAAGQTQYFGPGTRLLVL.

DNA for the CDR3: TGCGCCAGCAGCTTGGCAGAGGGGGCCCACAATGAGCAGTTCTTC. The encoded protein is CASSLAEGAHNEQFF. The genes are TRBV5-1 and TRBJ2-1; 7 nucleotides line up with TRBD1. The germline V gene has CDR1 SGHRS and CDR2 YFSETQ. The CDR3 has 15 residues. V lost 0 bases to trimming and J lost 5 bases; unmatched junction nucleotides: 5.

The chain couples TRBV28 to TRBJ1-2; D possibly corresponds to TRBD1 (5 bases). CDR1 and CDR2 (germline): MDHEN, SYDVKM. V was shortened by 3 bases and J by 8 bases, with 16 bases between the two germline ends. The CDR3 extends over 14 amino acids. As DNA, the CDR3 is TGTGCCAGCAGTTTTCTCCGGACATCTAAGGGCTACACCTTC. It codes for CASSFLRTSKGYTF.

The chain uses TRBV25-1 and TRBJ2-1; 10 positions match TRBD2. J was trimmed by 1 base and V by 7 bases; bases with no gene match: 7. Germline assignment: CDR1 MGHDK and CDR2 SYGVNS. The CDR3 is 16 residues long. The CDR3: CASTGPTSGSYNEQFF. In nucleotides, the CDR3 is TGTGCCAGCACCGGTCCGACTAGCGGGTCCTACAATGAGCAGTTCTTC.

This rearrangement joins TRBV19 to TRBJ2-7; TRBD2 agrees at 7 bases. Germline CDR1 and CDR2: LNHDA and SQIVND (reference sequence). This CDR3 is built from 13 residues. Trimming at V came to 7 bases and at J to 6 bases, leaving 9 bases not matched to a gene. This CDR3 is CASNSGRSGEQYF. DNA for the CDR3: TGTGCCAGTAATTCCGGGAGGTCCGGCGAGCAGTACTTC. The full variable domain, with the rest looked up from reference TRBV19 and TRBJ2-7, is DGGITQSPKYLFRKEGQNVTLSCEQNLNHDAMYWYRQDPGQGLRLIYYSQIVNDFQKGDIAEGYSVSREKKESFPLTVTSAQKNPTAFYLCASNSGRSGEQYFGPGTRLTVT.

Here the CDR3 DNA reads TGTGCCAGCAGTGAAGTCGGGACAGCTTCCTACGAGCAGTACTTC. It codes for CASSEVGTASYEQYF. This chain joins TRBV6-1 and TRBJ2-7, with 7 bases matching TRBD1. The CDR3 contains 15 residues. After removal of 1 base from V and 1 base from J, the junction contained 4 bases not matched to a gene. Germline CDR1 MNHNS, CDR2 SASEGT.

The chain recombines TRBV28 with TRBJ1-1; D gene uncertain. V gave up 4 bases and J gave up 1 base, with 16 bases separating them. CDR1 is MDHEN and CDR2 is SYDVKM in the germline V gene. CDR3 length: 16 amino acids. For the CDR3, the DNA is TGTGCCAGCAGTTCCCCTAGCAATCGGAGGAACACTGAAGCTTTCTTT. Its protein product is CASSSPSNRRNTEAFF.